The 8 T cell receptor beta chains presented below share a single source sample, sequenced in a study of T cells after yellow fever vaccination (dated by TCRdb to about 2019). The treatment or condition label for this specimen denotes: live attenuated yellow fever vaccine strain. The library was built by means of 5' RACE. The reads were generated on an Illumina HiSeq 2500. TCRdb reworked the public reads: Q25 trimming with fastp, MiXCR clone assembly, productive beta chains retained. For every CDR3 protein sequence, its rows merge into one entry that carries the most common genes and DNA. This sample holds approximately 510,000 distinct CDR3 sequences; 20% to 25% were observed only once. The ten largest clonotypes hold approximately 15% of the sample. Sample: PBMCs, taken about 20 days after the first yellow fever vaccination. These receptors all come from a man aged 18 to 29 who received the YFV17D yellow fever vaccine.

This chain connects TRBV29-1 to TRBJ2-7; 7 bases agree with TRBD1. Per germline, CDR1 SQVTM and CDR2 ANQGSEA. The CDR3 spans 13 residues. Trimming cost V 5 bases and J 7 bases; bases outside gene matches: 11. CDR3 region: CSVNREGASEQYV. The CDR3 coding sequence is TGCAGCGTTAATAGAGAGGGGGCGAGTGAGCAGTACGTC.

This clonotype was counted once. A much larger clone sits a single nucleotide away, making a read error possible. V is TRBV29-1 and J is TRBJ2-1; D ambiguous. Trimming left V 3 bases short and J 8 bases short, with 17 bases between. The CDR3 loop spans 14 amino acids. Germline V gives CDR1 SQVTM, CDR2 ANQGSEA. DNA for the CDR3: TGCAGCGTTGAGTCTTTCGCAGTGTCGGATGAGCAGTTCTTC. Its protein product is CSVESFAVSDEQFF.

In its sample, this clonotype was seen a few times. The chain recombines TRBV4-1 with TRBJ1-5; D not resolved. The germline V and J ends were trimmed by 2 bases and 3 bases, with 17 bases remaining between them. Germline CDR1 and CDR2: MGHRA and YSYEKL. CDR3 size: 17 residues. The CDR3 region is CASSQNPGAWDNQPQHF. CDR3 nucleotides: TGCGCCAGCAGCCAAAATCCAGGAGCTTGGGACAATCAGCCCCAGCATTTT.

A few counts support this clonotype. CDR3: CASSPRVGGYTDTQYF. CDR3 nucleotide sequence: TGTGCCAGCAGCCCCCGGGTCGGGGGCTACACAGATACGCAGTATTTT. The genes are TRBV11-2 and TRBJ2-3; the D gene could be TRBD1 or TRBD2 (6 bases each). The CDR3 contains 16 residues. Trimming stripped 5 bases from V and 2 bases from J, with 17 bases between. From germline, CDR1 is SGHAT and CDR2 FQNNGV.

V and J are TRBV7-2 and TRBJ2-2, with D possibly matching TRBD1 (6 bases). The V end was cut by 3 bases, the J end by 1 base, with 12 bases between. The CDR3 is 16 amino acids. From germline, CDR1 is SGHTA and CDR2 FQGNSA. CDR3 nucleotides: TGTGCCAGCAGCTTCTTTGGGGGACAGAACACCGGGGAGCTGTTTTTT. As protein: CASSFFGGQNTGELFF.

V gene TRBV7-2 combines with J gene TRBJ1-2, with TRBD1 as a possible D gene (6 bases). CDR3 length equals 17 residues. Germline CDR1 is SGHTA and CDR2 is FQGNSA. Deletions cut 0 bases from V and 5 bases from J, with 19 bases between. The chain's CDR3 is CASSLAYSGARPYGYTF. CDR3 bases: TGTGCCAGCAGCTTAGCGTATTCGGGGGCCAGACCGTATGGCTACACCTTC.

This clonotype has more than one count but fewer than ten. CDR3 residues: CASSVQWDTKPTDTQYF. The CDR3 bases are TGTGCCAGCAGCGTTCAGTGGGACACAAAGCCCACAGATACGCAGTATTTT. V gene TRBV7-9 combines with J gene TRBJ2-3, with a weak D call TRBD1 (6 bases). Trimming took off 5 bases at V and 2 bases at J, with 20 bases between the two ends. CDR3 length equals 17 residues. CDR1 SEHNR and CDR2 FQNEAQ come from the germline V gene (reference sequence).

The chain has TRBV6-1 and TRBJ1-5, with D unresolved. CDR3 length: 13 amino acids. Per germline, CDR1 MNHNS and CDR2 SASEGT. Trimming shortened V by 3 bases and J by 7 bases, and 10 bases separated the two germline ends. CDR3 sequence reads: CASSDPKVQPQHF. DNA of the CDR3: TGTGCCAGCAGTGATCCCAAGGTACAGCCCCAGCATTTT.